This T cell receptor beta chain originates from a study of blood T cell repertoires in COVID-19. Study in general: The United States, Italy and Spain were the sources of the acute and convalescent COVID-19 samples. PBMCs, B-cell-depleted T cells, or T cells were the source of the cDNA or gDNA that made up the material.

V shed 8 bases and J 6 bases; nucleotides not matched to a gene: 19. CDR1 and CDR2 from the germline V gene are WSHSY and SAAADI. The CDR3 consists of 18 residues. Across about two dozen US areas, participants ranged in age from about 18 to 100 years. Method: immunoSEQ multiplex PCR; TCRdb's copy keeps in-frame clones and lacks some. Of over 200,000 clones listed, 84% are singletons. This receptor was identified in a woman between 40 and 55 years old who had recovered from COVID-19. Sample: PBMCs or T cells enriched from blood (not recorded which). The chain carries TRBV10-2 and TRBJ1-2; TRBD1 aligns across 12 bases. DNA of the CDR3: TGCGCCAGCTCTCGTTTTGTGGGACAGGGGGCGCGAGAAGATGGCTACACCTTC. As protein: CASSRFVGQGAREDGYTF.